Below are 14 T cell receptor beta chains sequenced from a single sample in a study of vaccination and CD4 T cells after COVID-19. Sequencing of cultured CD4+ T cell DNA used the Oncomine TCR Beta short-read assay. Cultured CD4+ T cells yielded the extracted genomic DNA. Using its own MiXCR run on the PCR reads, TCRdb lists one record per CDR3 protein. The sample lists nearly 8,000 distinct CDR3 sequences, around two fifths seen once, with 30% to 35% in the top ten. Antigen specificity for these receptors is unknown. Specified treatment: approximately 10-day PBMC culture with coronavirus spike peptide pools or control peptides (ViraFEST assay). Researchers collected the unexposed donor's CD4+ T cells before the COVID-19 pandemic (2011-2018). Sequences were obtained from CD4+ T cells from blood, cultured in vitro. These receptors were obtained from a human donor in good health.

The table lists this clonotype with a count of one. V is TRBV5-4 and J is TRBJ1-1; D is unclear. Trimming cost V 3 bases and J 4 bases, with 10 bases left between them. The CDR3 has 13 amino acids. The germline V gene encodes CDR1 SGHNT and CDR2 YYREEE (reference sequence). CDR3 DNA sequence: TGTGCCAGCAGCTACCCTGGGCTCACTGAAGCTTTCTTT. Its protein is CASSYPGLTEAFF.

The V call is TRBV20-1, the J call TRBJ1-4; 9 bases are shared with TRBD1. V was pared by 7 bases and J by 6 bases, with 9 bases of the junction left unmatched. Germline CDR1 DFQATT, CDR2 SNEGSKA (reference sequence). This CDR3 has 14 residues. For the CDR3, the DNA is TGCAGTGTCAGGCCCCGGACAGGGGATGAAAAACTGTTTTTT. It codes for CSVRPRTGDEKLFF.

V and J are TRBV20-1 and TRBJ1-4; the D is unclear. Trimming removed 1 base at V and 3 bases at J, with 3 bases between. CDR3 size: 12 residues. In germline, CDR1 is DFQATT, CDR2 SNEGSKA (reference sequence). As DNA, the CDR3 is TGCAGTGCTAGAGCCCCTAATGAAAAACTGTTTTTT. As protein: CSARAPNEKLFF.

This clonotype was seen more than once but under ten times. The chain links TRBV27 to TRBJ1-2; 10 bases are shared with TRBD1. CDR1 and CDR2 (germline): MNHEY, SMNVEV (reference sequence). Germline trimming cut 4 bases from V and 3 bases from J; bases unmatched to any gene: 5. The CDR3 has 15 residues. In DNA, the CDR3 is TGTGCCAGCAGTTACCGGACAGGGGGGGACTATGGCTACACCTTC. Translating it yields CASSYRTGGDYGYTF.

This chain connects TRBV7-9 to TRBJ2-1, with 8 bases lining up with TRBD1. CDR1 is SEHNR and CDR2 is FQNEAQ in the germline V gene (reference sequence). V lost 3 bases to trimming and J lost 5 bases; unmatched junction nucleotides: 3. The CDR3 covers 14 residues. In nucleotides, the CDR3 is TGTGCCAGCAGCTTTCCGACAGGGGACAATGAGCAGTTCTTC. Translation gives CASSFPTGDNEQFF.

V gene TRBV19 combines with J gene TRBJ2-1; the D call may be TRBD1 or TRBD2 (5 bases each). This CDR3 spans 15 amino acids. The germline V and J ends were trimmed by 8 bases and 0 bases, with 14 bases remaining between them. In germline, CDR1 is LNHDA, CDR2 SQIVND (reference sequence). CDR3 amino acids: CASGRQINSYNEQFF. The CDR3 coding sequence is TGTGCCAGTGGGAGACAGATCAACTCCTACAATGAGCAGTTCTTC.

This clonotype was counted only a few times. The genes are TRBV2 and TRBJ1-2, with a possible D match to TRBD1 (6 bases). V lost 8 bases and J 2 bases, leaving 12 bases between the germline ends. The CDR3 totals 13 residues. In germline, CDR1 is SNHLY, CDR2 FYNNEI. Written as DNA, the CDR3 is TGTGCCAGCCAAGCCGGACAGAACTATGGCTACACCTTC. It yields the protein CASQAGQNYGYTF.

This clonotype was seen more than once but under ten times. A read error may produce the germline difference seen at one junction end. The genes are TRBV20-1 and TRBJ1-2, with 7 bases matching TRBD1. This CDR3 is built from 14 residues. Germline CDR1 DFQATT, CDR2 SNEGSKA (reference sequence). The CDR3 region is CSARETKEGASYTF. As DNA, the CDR3 is TGCAGCGCTAGAGAGACGAAGGAGGGGGCGAGCTACACCTTC.

The gene calls are TRBV7-6 and TRBJ2-3, with D possibly matching TRBD2 (5 bases). Germline CDR1 is SGHVS and CDR2 is FNYEAQ. This CDR3 comprises 16 residues. V was pared by 5 bases and J by 0 bases, with 15 bases between. CDR3 sequence reads: CASSIGLLSSTDTQYF. CDR3 DNA sequence: TGTGCCAGCAGCATCGGACTTTTGAGCAGCACAGATACGCAGTATTTT.

In this sample, this clonotype turned up a few times. The rearrangement links TRBV6-1 to TRBJ2-5; TRBD2 matches 10 bases. Germline loops: CDR1 MNHNS, CDR2 SASEGT. Germline trimming cut 6 bases from V and 2 bases from J; bases unmatched to any gene: 12. The CDR3 runs 17 residues. This chain's CDR3 is CASSVTSGSGGQETQYF. The CDR3 nucleotides are TGTGCCAGCAGCGTGACTAGCGGGTCGGGAGGGCAAGAGACCCAGTACTTC.

Here the CDR3 reads CASSYSTAARVQPQHF. Written as DNA, the CDR3 is TGTGCCAGCAGTTACTCGACAGCAGCAAGGGTTCAGCCCCAGCATTTT. This rearrangement joins TRBV6-2 or TRBV6-3 to TRBJ1-5; D may be TRBD1 (5 bases). Germline-derived CDR1 and CDR2 are MNHEY and SVGEGT. Deletions cut 0 bases from V and 6 bases from J, with 15 bases between. The CDR3 is made up of 16 amino acids.

The chain links TRBV6-1 to TRBJ2-5, with 7 bases identical to TRBD1. The CDR3 extends over 14 amino acids. Germline V gene lookup returns CDR1 MNHNS and CDR2 SASEGT. With 6 bases clipped from V and 4 bases from J, the junction kept 8 bases outside the gene matches. The chain's CDR3 is CASRLQGSGETQYF. CDR3 DNA: TGTGCCAGCAGGTTACAGGGGAGCGGAGAGACCCAGTACTTC.

The CDR3 DNA is TGTGCCAGTAGGACGGGACAGGGGACAAATCAGCCCCAGCATTTT. This sequence encodes CASRTGQGTNQPQHF. V usage is TRBV19 and J usage is TRBJ1-5; 10 positions agree with TRBD1. J gave up 4 bases and V 6 bases, and 6 bases lay outside the gene matches. This CDR3 comprises 15 residues. Per the germline V gene, CDR1 is LNHDA and CDR2 is SQIVND (reference sequence).

This rearrangement joins TRBV7-2 to TRBJ1-6; D possibly corresponds to TRBD1 (5 bases). The germline V gene encodes CDR1 SGHTA and CDR2 FQGNSA. The CDR3 consists of 13 residues. V dropped 4 bases and J dropped 9 bases, with 10 bases sitting between them. The CDR3 sequence is CASSSAGSSPLHF. CDR3 DNA: TGTGCCAGCAGCTCCGCAGGGAGTTCACCCCTCCACTTT.